The rows below give T cell receptor beta chains drawn from one sample of a study of CD4 T cells in relation to SARS-CoV-2 and coronaviruses. Some clones are missing from TCRdb's copy, which holds only in-frame ones; the method was immunoSEQ multiplex PCR. The repertoire holds tens of thousands of clones, with 80% to 90% as singletons. Input material: memory CD4+ T cells from PBMCs. Receptors were obtained from a human donor in good health. CDR3s include the opening cysteine and the closing phenylalanine or tryptophan. Fields, in order: D gene, V gene, clone size, J gene, CDR3 protein, CDR3 DNA. D genes are given only for firm matches. Some rows have no size entry. The others give once, few or many, or a class for an expanded clone.

D gene: .
V gene: TRBV19
clone size: few
J gene: TRBJ2-2
CDR3 protein: CASSIVGSNTGELFF
CDR3 DNA: TGTGCCAGTAGTATAGTTGGATCGAACACCGGGGAGCTGTTTTTT

D gene: .
V gene: TRBV19
clone size: .
J gene: TRBJ1-1
CDR3 protein: CASRTFEGRAFF
CDR3 DNA: TGTGCCAGTAGAACTTTCGAGGGGCGCGCTTTCTTT

D gene: TRBD1
V gene: TRBV6-6
clone size: once
J gene: TRBJ2-5
CDR3 protein: CASSTGDRETQYF
CDR3 DNA: TGTGCCAGCAGTACAGGGGATAGGGAGACCCAGTACTTC

D gene: .
V gene: TRBV6-6
clone size: .
J gene: TRBJ1-1
CDR3 protein: CASSHLEGAEAFF
CDR3 DNA: TGTGCCAGCAGCCATTTAGAGGGTGCTGAAGCTTTCTTT

D gene: .
V gene: TRBV30
clone size: .
J gene: TRBJ2-7
CDR3 protein: CAWEKQVSSYEQYF
CDR3 DNA: TGTGCCTGGGAAAAGCAGGTTAGCTCCTACGAGCAGTACTTC

D gene: .
V gene: TRBV5-6
clone size: .
J gene: TRBJ2-3
CDR3 protein: CASSLALKFMSSSTDTQYF
CDR3 DNA: TGTGCCAGCAGCTTGGCCTTAAAGTTTATGTCTTCTAGCACAGATACGCAGTATTTT

D gene: .
V gene: TRBV3-1/TRBV3-2
clone size: few
J gene: TRBJ1-2
CDR3 protein: CASSPGLQYGYTF
CDR3 DNA: TGTGCCAGCAGTCCGGGCCTTCAATATGGCTACACCTTC

D gene: TRBD1
V gene: TRBV24-1
clone size: .
J gene: TRBJ1-2
CDR3 protein: CATSEYRGSYTF
CDR3 DNA: TGTGCCACCAGTGAATACAGGGGGAGCTACACCTTC

D gene: .
V gene: TRBV6-2/TRBV6-3
clone size: .
J gene: TRBJ2-2
CDR3 protein: CASSYDSQNTGELFF
CDR3 DNA: TGTGCCAGCAGTTACGATTCCCAGAACACCGGGGAGCTGTTTTTT

D gene: TRBD2
V gene: TRBV9
clone size: .
J gene: TRBJ2-3
CDR3 protein: CASSVRDYGTDTQYF
CDR3 DNA: TGTGCCAGCAGCGTACGGGACTACGGCACAGATACGCAGTATTTT

D gene: TRBD2
V gene: TRBV5-1
clone size: .
J gene: TRBJ2-7
CDR3 protein: CASSLLAGGNEQYF
CDR3 DNA: TGCGCCAGCAGCTTACTAGCGGGAGGCAACGAGCAGTACTTC

D gene: .
V gene: TRBV4-1
clone size: .
J gene: TRBJ2-7
CDR3 protein: CASSPSTAWGGAVHEQYF
CDR3 DNA: TGCGCCAGCAGCCCCTCCACCGCTTGGGGCGGGGCCGTCCACGAGCAGTACTTC

D gene: .
V gene: TRBV25-1
clone size: .
J gene: TRBJ1-6
CDR3 protein: CASSEPGRSDNSPLHF
CDR3 DNA: TGTGCCAGCAGTGAGCCCGGACGGAGCGATAATTCACCCCTCCACTTT

D gene: TRBD2
V gene: TRBV7-3
clone size: .
J gene: TRBJ2-2
CDR3 protein: CASSRSGTSGGGLTGELFF
CDR3 DNA: TGTGCCAGCAGCCGCAGCGGGACTAGCGGAGGAGGTCTCACCGGGGAGCTGTTTTTT

D gene: .
V gene: TRBV2
clone size: .
J gene: TRBJ1-5
CDR3 protein: CASSEETVYSNQPQHF
CDR3 DNA: TGTGCCAGCAGTGAAGAGACAGTTTATAGCAATCAGCCCCAGCATTTT

D gene: .
V gene: TRBV29-1
clone size: .
J gene: TRBJ2-1
CDR3 protein: CSVADQEQFF
CDR3 DNA: TGCAGCGTCGCCGACCAGGAGCAGTTCTTC

D gene: TRBD1
V gene: TRBV6-2/TRBV6-3
clone size: .
J gene: TRBJ2-2
CDR3 protein: CASRPGTGGRTGELFF
CDR3 DNA: TGTGCCAGCAGGCCTGGGACAGGGGGTCGGACCGGGGAGCTGTTTTTT

D gene: TRBD1
V gene: TRBV7-3
clone size: .
J gene: TRBJ2-5
CDR3 protein: CASSSDRGETQYF
CDR3 DNA: TGTGCCAGCAGCTCGGACAGGGGGGAGACCCAGTACTTC

D gene: .
V gene: TRBV3-1/TRBV3-2
clone size: .
J gene: TRBJ2-3
CDR3 protein: CASRPKTQVGTDTQYF
CDR3 DNA: TGTGCCAGCAGACCTAAGACTCAAGTTGGTACAGATACGCAGTATTTT

D gene: TRBD2
V gene: TRBV14
clone size: .
J gene: TRBJ2-3
CDR3 protein: CASRRAGSATDTQYF
CDR3 DNA: TGTGCCAGCAGACGAGCGGGATCAGCCACAGATACGCAGTATTTT

D gene: .
V gene: TRBV28
clone size: .
J gene: TRBJ1-2
CDR3 protein: CASRPGRLNYGYTF
CDR3 DNA: TGTGCCAGCAGGCCCGGGAGACTTAACTATGGCTACACCTTC

D gene: TRBD2
V gene: TRBV3-1/TRBV3-2
clone size: .
J gene: TRBJ2-1
CDR3 protein: CASSQDYGRVGNEQFF
CDR3 DNA: TGTGCCAGCAGCCAAGACTATGGGAGGGTTGGGAATGAGCAGTTCTTC

D gene: .
V gene: TRBV5-1
clone size: once
J gene: TRBJ1-1
CDR3 protein: CASSPGQTGTEAFF
CDR3 DNA: TGCGCCAGCAGCCCTGGACAGACTGGTACTGAAGCTTTCTTT

D gene: .
V gene: TRBV5-1
clone size: .
J gene: TRBJ2-5
CDR3 protein: CASSLNSETQYF
CDR3 DNA: TGCGCCAGCAGCTTGAATTCGGAGACCCAGTACTTC

D gene: .
V gene: TRBV5-1
clone size: .
J gene: TRBJ2-3
CDR3 protein: CASSLYTVADTQYF
CDR3 DNA: TGCGCCAGCAGCTTGTACACCGTGGCAGATACGCAGTATTTT

D gene: TRBD2
V gene: TRBV5-8
clone size: .
J gene: TRBJ2-1
CDR3 protein: CASSPGGRAINEQFF
CDR3 DNA: TGTGCCAGCAGCCCGGGCGGGAGGGCGATCAATGAGCAGTTCTTC

D gene: TRBD1
V gene: TRBV6-6
clone size: .
J gene: TRBJ2-3
CDR3 protein: CASSRAGTGYSTDTQYF
CDR3 DNA: TGTGCCAGCAGTCGTGCCGGGACAGGGTACAGCACAGATACGCAGTATTTT

D gene: .
V gene: TRBV6-5
clone size: .
J gene: TRBJ1-2
CDR3 protein: CASRALEFSGYGYTF
CDR3 DNA: TGTGCCAGCAGGGCACTGGAGTTTTCAGGCTATGGCTACACCTTC

D gene: TRBD2
V gene: TRBV11-2
clone size: .
J gene: TRBJ2-7
CDR3 protein: CASSLVTGTSGSGSYEQYF
CDR3 DNA: TGTGCCAGCAGCTTAGTGACCGGGACTAGCGGGAGTGGATCCTACGAGCAGTACTTC

D gene: .
V gene: TRBV28
clone size: .
J gene: TRBJ1-5
CDR3 protein: CASSPEGQRGRNQPQHF
CDR3 DNA: TGTGCCAGCAGTCCGGAGGGCCAGCGGGGTCGCAATCAGCCCCAGCATTTT

D gene: TRBD2
V gene: TRBV28
clone size: .
J gene: TRBJ2-1
CDR3 protein: CASSALLAGGLNEQFF
CDR3 DNA: TGTGCCAGCAGTGCCCTACTAGCGGGAGGCCTCAATGAGCAGTTCTTC